This T cell receptor beta chain comes out of a study of T cells expressing NK-cell markers. Study-level findings and limits: Leadership of the CD3+CD56-NKG2C+ fraction also belonged to these clonotypes in a handful of donors.

With the 5' RACE reads reprocessed, TCRdb shows one record per CDR3 protein and no DNA. The table for this sample gives fewer than 400,000 distinct CDR3 sequences. With respect to this clonotype: What it binds is unknown.

The sequencing input was blood T cells: a sorted CD56 or NKG2C T cell subset, CD4+ or CD8+ T cells, or bulk PBMC T cells (not recorded which). The receptor comes from a man aged 18-70 years in good health.

CDR3 in amino acids: CASTPQGASYNEQFF. The chain employs TRBV5-1 and TRBJ2-1; the TCRdb D gene call, TRBD1, has no DNA to confirm it. CDR3 length equals 15 residues. CDR1 is SGHRS, CDR2 YFSETQ, per germline. Complete variable domain (other parts from reference TRBV5-1 and TRBJ2-1): KAGVTQTPRYLIKTRGQQVTLSCSPISGHRSVSWYQQTPGQGLQFLFEYFSETQRNKGNFPGRFSGRQFSNSRSEMNVSTLELGDSALYLCASTPQGASYNEQFFGPGTRLTVL.